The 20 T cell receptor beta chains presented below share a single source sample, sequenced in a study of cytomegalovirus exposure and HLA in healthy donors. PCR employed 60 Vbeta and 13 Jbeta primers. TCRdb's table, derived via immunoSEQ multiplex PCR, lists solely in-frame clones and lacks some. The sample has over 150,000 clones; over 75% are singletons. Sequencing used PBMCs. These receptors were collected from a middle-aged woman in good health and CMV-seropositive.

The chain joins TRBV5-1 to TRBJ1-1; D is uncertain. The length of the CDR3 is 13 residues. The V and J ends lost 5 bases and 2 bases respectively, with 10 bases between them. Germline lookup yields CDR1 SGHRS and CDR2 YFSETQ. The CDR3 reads CASSHNRNTEAFF. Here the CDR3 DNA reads TGCGCCAGCAGTCACAACAGAAACACTGAAGCTTTCTTT.

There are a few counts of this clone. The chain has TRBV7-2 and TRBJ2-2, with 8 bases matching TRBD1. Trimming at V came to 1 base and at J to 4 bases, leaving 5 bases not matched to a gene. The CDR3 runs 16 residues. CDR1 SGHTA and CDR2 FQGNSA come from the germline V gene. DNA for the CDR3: TGTGCCAGCAGCTTAGGGCAGGGGGCGGTCACCGGGGAGCTGTTTTTT. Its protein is CASSLGQGAVTGELFF.

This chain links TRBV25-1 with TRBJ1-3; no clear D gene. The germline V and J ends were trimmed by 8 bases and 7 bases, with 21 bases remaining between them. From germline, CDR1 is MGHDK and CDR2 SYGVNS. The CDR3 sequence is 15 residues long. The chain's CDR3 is CASGVGGGPGNTIYF. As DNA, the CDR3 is TGTGCCAGCGGGGTAGGAGGAGGGCCCGGGAACACCATATATTTT.

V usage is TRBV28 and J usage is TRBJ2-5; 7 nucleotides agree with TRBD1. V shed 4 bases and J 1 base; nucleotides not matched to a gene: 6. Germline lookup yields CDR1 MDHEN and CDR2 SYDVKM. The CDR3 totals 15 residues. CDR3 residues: CASSSTSGGQETQYF. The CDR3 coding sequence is TGTGCCAGCAGTTCCACCTCAGGGGGCCAAGAGACCCAGTACTTC. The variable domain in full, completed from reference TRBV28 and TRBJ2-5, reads DVKVTQSSRYLVKRTGEKVFLECVQDMDHENMFWYRQDPGLGLRLIYFSYDVKMKEKGDIPEGYSVSREKKERFSLILESASTNQTSMYLCASSSTSGGQETQYFGPGTRLLVL.

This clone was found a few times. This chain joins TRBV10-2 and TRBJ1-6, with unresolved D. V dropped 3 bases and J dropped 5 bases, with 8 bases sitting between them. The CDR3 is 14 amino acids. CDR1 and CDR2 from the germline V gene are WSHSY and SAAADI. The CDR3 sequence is CASSESGNNSPLHF. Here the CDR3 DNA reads TGCGCCAGCAGTGAATCGGGAAATAATTCACCCCTCCACTTT.

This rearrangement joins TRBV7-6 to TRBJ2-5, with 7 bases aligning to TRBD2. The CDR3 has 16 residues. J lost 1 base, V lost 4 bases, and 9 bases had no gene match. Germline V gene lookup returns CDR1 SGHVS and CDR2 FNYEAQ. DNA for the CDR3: TGTGCCAGCAGCTCTGAGCGGGGCGGGCCCCAAGAGACCCAGTACTTC. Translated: CASSSERGGPQETQYF. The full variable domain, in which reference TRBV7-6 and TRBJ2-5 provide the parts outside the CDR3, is GAGVSQSPRYKVTKRGQDVALRCDPISGHVSLYWYRQALGQGPEFLTYFNYEAQQDKSGLPNDRFSAERPEGSISTLTIQRTEQRDSAMYRCASSSERGGPQETQYFGPGTRLLVL.

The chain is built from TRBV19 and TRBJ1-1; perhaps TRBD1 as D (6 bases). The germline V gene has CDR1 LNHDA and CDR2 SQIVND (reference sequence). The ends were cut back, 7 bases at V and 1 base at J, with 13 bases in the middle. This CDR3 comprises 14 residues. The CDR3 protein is CASNFGQRNTEAFF. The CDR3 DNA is TGTGCCAGTAACTTCGGACAGAGGAACACTGAAGCTTTCTTT.

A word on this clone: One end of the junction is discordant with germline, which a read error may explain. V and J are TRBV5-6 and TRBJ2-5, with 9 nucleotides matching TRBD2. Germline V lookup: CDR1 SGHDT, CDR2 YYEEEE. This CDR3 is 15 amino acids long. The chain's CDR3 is CASSLLAGPQGTQYF. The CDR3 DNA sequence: TGTGCCAGCAGCTTGCTAGCGGGGCCACAAGGGACCCAGTACTTC.

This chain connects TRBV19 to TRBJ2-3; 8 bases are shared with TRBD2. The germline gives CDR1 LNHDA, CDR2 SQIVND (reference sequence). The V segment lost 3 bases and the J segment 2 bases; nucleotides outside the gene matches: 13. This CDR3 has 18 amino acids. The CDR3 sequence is CASSILFRGTRDTDTQYF. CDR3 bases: TGTGCCAGTAGTATCCTTTTCCGCGGGACTAGGGACACAGATACGCAGTATTTT. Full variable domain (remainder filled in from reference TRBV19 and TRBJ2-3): DGGITQSPKYLFRKEGQNVTLSCEQNLNHDAMYWYRQDPGQGLRLIYYSQIVNDFQKGDIAEGYSVSREKKESFPLTVTSAQKNPTAFYLCASSILFRGTRDTDTQYFGPGTRLTVL.

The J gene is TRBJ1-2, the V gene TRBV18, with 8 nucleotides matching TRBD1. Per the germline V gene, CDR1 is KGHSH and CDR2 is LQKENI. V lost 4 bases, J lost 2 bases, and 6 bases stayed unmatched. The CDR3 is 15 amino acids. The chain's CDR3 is CASSREQGGNYGYTF. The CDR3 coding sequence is TGTGCCAGCTCACGAGAACAGGGGGGCAACTATGGCTACACCTTC.

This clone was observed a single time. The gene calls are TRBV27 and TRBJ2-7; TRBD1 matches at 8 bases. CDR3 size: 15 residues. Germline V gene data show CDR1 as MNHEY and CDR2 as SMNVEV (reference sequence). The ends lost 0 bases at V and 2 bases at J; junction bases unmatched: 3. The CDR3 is CASSLSGTGPYEQYF. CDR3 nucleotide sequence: TGTGCCAGCAGTTTATCTGGGACAGGACCCTACGAGCAGTACTTC.

The CDR3 loop reads CASSYSGVLNSLEQFF. The CDR3 bases are TGTGCCAGCAGTTACTCAGGGGTCTTAAATTCATTGGAGCAGTTCTTC. The chain links TRBV6-5 to TRBJ2-1, with D possibly matching TRBD1 (5 bases). V was pared by 0 bases and J by 10 bases, with 19 bases between. Germline V lookup: CDR1 MNHEY, CDR2 SVGAGI. CDR3 length: 16 amino acids.

The CDR3 DNA reads TGTGCCATTAATAGACTAGCGAAAGACCTATCCTACAATGAGCAGTTCTTC. Translated: CAINRLAKDLSYNEQFF. The chain has TRBV2 and TRBJ2-1; 8 nucleotides match TRBD2. V dropped 10 bases and J dropped 1; count of bases not matched to a gene: 15. The CDR3 runs 17 residues. The V gene's germline CDR1 is SNHLY and CDR2 FYNNEI.

As DNA, the CDR3 is TGTGCCAGCAGGGCACAGGGGCGCACAGATACGCAGTATTTT. Translating it yields CASRAQGRTDTQYF. V gene TRBV21-1 combines with J gene TRBJ2-3; TRBD1, the table's D call, lacks a check against the DNA. TRBV21-1 has pseudogene status. The CDR3 has 14 residues.

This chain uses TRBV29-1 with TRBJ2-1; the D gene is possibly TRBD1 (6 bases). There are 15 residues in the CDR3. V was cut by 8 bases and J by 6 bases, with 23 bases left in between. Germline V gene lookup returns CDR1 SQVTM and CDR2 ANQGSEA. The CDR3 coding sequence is TGCAGCTTCAGACAGGCCCCGACCTCCCCCAATGAGCAGTTCTTC. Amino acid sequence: CSFRQAPTSPNEQFF.

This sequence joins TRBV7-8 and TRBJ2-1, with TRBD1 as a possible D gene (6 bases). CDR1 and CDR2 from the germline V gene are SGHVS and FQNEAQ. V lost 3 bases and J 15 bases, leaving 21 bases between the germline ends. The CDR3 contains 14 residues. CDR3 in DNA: TGTGCCAGCAGCTTCCAGGGGATGACTACTTCTTGGTTCTTC. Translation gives CASSFQGMTTSWFF.

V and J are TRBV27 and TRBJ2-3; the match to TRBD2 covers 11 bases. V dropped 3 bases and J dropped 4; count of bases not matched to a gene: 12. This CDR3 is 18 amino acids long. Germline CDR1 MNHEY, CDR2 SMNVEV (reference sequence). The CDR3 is CASSFAGILAGAPDTQYF. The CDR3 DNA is TGTGCCAGCAGTTTCGCGGGTATACTAGCGGGAGCCCCAGATACGCAGTATTTT.

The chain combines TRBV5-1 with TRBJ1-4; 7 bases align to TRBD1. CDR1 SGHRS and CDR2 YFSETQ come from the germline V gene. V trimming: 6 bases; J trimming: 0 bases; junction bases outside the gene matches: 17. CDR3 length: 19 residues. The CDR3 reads CASTRRGHRTEATNEKLFF. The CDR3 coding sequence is TGCGCCAGCACCCGAAGGGGGCACCGGACAGAAGCAACTAATGAAAAACTGTTTTTT.

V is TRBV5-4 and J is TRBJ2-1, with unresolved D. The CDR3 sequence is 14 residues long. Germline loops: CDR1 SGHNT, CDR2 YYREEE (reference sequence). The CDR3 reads CAAGSPSSYNEQFF. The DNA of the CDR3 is TGTGCAGCAGGAAGCCCGAGCTCCTACAATGAGCAGTTCTTC.

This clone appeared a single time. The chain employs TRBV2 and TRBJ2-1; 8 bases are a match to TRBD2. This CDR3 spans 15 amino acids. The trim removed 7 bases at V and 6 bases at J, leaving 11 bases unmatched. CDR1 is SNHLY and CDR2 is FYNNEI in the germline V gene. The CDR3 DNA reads TGTGCCAGCACCCGGGAGGGCCTTGGTGTCAATGAGCAGTTCTTC. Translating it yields CASTREGLGVNEQFF.